The 32 T cell receptor beta chains reported below all come from one sample, sequenced in a study of blood T cell repertoires in COVID-19. Measured with immunoSEQ multiplex PCR; TCRdb has only the in-frame clones, and not every one. The table records under 300,000 clones, 70% to 90% of them present only once. The specimen was PBMCs or T cells enriched from blood (not recorded which). The receptors were sampled from a woman between 25 and 40 years old who had recovered from COVID-19.

The J gene is TRBJ1-6, the V gene TRBV5-4, with 9 bases matching TRBD1. Germline V gene lookup returns CDR1 SGHNT and CDR2 YYREEE (reference sequence). CDR3 length equals 18 residues. Unmatched junction bases numbered 9, after V lost 0 bases and J lost 5 bases. The CDR3 reads CASSLGPGQGVNNSPLHF. CDR3 bases: TGTGCCAGCAGCTTGGGGCCGGGACAGGGAGTTAATAATTCACCCCTCCACTTT.

The chain is built from TRBV27 and TRBJ1-2; a possible D gene is TRBD1 (5 bases). The CDR3 sequence is 15 residues long. V was clipped by 2 bases and J by 4 bases, with 14 bases between them. The germline gives CDR1 MNHEY, CDR2 SMNVEV (reference sequence). In nucleotides, the CDR3 is TGTGCCAGCAGTTTACGGGGGAGGGAAGTCTATGGCTACACCTTC. This sequence encodes CASSLRGREVYGYTF.

The J gene is TRBJ1-2, the V gene TRBV6-6, with 10 bases that match TRBD1. Per germline, CDR1 MNHNY and CDR2 SVGAGI (reference sequence). Unmatched junction bases numbered 7, after V lost 5 bases and J lost 7 bases. This CDR3 spans 14 amino acids. CDR3 region: CASSPETGGGGYTF. DNA for the CDR3: TGTGCCAGCAGTCCAGAGACAGGGGGCGGTGGCTACACCTTC.

The chain employs TRBV4-3 and TRBJ1-3; D remains ambiguous. This CDR3 contains 16 residues. The germline V gene has CDR1 LGHNA and CDR2 YSLEER. Deletions cut 3 bases from V and 0 bases from J, with 12 bases between. The CDR3 nucleotides read TGCGCCAGCAGCCAGCTTCTGGGAGGCTCTGGAAACACCATATATTTT. This encodes CASSQLLGGSGNTIYF.

The chain employs TRBV4-3 and TRBJ1-6, with D maybe TRBD1 (5 bases). Trimming pared 1 base from V and 7 bases from J, leaving 14 bases between. CDR1 and CDR2 (germline): LGHNA, YSLEER. The CDR3 has 16 residues. The CDR3 spells CASSQVGAGGNSPLHF. The CDR3 DNA sequence: TGCGCCAGCAGCCAAGTTGGGGCGGGGGGGAATTCACCCCTCCACTTT.

As regards this clone: The junction departs from the called germline gene at one end, perhaps through a read error. V is TRBV28 and J is TRBJ2-4, with a weak D call TRBD2 (5 bases). CDR3 length: 17 amino acids. Germline-derived CDR1 and CDR2 are MDHEN and SYDVKM. Written as DNA, the CDR3 is TGTGCCAGCAGTTTAGCCCTGAGCGGATCTTCCAAAAACATTCAGTATTTC. It codes for CASSLALSGSSKNIQYF.

The chain uses TRBV20-1 and TRBJ1-1; a weak D match, TRBD1 (5 bases). The V end was cut by 4 bases, the J end by 6 bases, with 9 bases between. The germline gives CDR1 DFQATT, CDR2 SNEGSKA (reference sequence). This CDR3 contains 11 residues. The CDR3 here is CSATQGPEAFF. CDR3 bases: TGCAGTGCTACGCAGGGTCCTGAAGCTTTCTTT.

This rearrangement joins TRBV6-1 to TRBJ1-1; weak D call: TRBD1 (5 bases). The CDR3 loop spans 13 amino acids. V lost 5 bases and J 1 base, leaving 8 bases between the germline ends. Per the germline V gene, CDR1 is MNHNS and CDR2 is SASEGT. The CDR3 here is CASSWGGNTEAFF. As DNA, the CDR3 is TGTGCCAGCAGTTGGGGGGGGAACACTGAAGCTTTCTTT.

V gene TRBV5-4 combines with J gene TRBJ1-2; maybe TRBD1 (5 bases). Germline V lookup: CDR1 SGHNT, CDR2 YYREEE (reference sequence). The length of the CDR3 is 15 residues. V lost 4 bases and J 5 bases, leaving 18 bases between the germline ends. The CDR3 region has the DNA TGTGCCAGCAGCCCCCAGCGGGGGGTGGGGTATGGCTACACCTTC. It translates to CASSPQRGVGYGYTF.

V and J are TRBV28 and TRBJ2-7; TRBD1 agrees at 7 bases. Unmatched junction bases numbered 8, after V lost 6 bases and J lost 0 bases. Germline V gives CDR1 MDHEN, CDR2 SYDVKM. This CDR3 contains 15 residues. CDR3 protein: CASRRQGPSSYEQYF. The CDR3 nucleotides read TGTGCCAGCAGAAGACAGGGTCCGAGCTCCTACGAGCAGTACTTC. Looking up the rest from reference TRBV28 and TRBJ2-7 gives the full variable domain: DVKVTQSSRYLVKRTGEKVFLECVQDMDHENMFWYRQDPGLGLRLIYFSYDVKMKEKGDIPEGYSVSREKKERFSLILESASTNQTSMYLCASRRQGPSSYEQYFGPGTRLTVT.

V is TRBV28 and J is TRBJ1-4; TRBD1 agrees at 7 bases. The CDR3 has 15 residues. The ends lost 5 bases at V and 8 bases at J; junction bases unmatched: 11. CDR1 and CDR2 from the germline V gene are MDHEN and SYDVKM. Here the CDR3 reads CASSPPDRVREKLFF. The CDR3, as DNA: TGTGCCAGCAGTCCCCCCGACAGGGTGCGCGAAAAACTGTTTTTT.

The chain couples TRBV6-5 to TRBJ2-5; a weak D match, TRBD2 (5 bases). CDR3 length: 13 amino acids. Between the trimmed V and J ends, which lost 8 bases and 3 bases, there was a span of 13 bases. Germline V gene sequence: CDR1 MNHEY, CDR2 SVGAGI. Here the CDR3 DNA reads TGTGCCAGCCTTAGGTCGGAGGAAGAGACCCAGTACTTC. This sequence encodes CASLRSEEETQYF.

This chain connects TRBV6-5 to TRBJ1-2, with D tentatively TRBD1 (6 bases). Trimming cost V 3 bases and J 9 bases, with 14 bases left between them. Germline CDR1 and CDR2: MNHEY and SVGAGI. The CDR3 has 13 amino acids. The CDR3 bases are TGTGCCAGCAGTTATTCACAGGGCGCGAGCTACACCTTC. Translating gives CASSYSQGASYTF.

V usage is TRBV18 and J usage is TRBJ2-7, with 8 bases that match TRBD1. Germline V gene lookup returns CDR1 KGHSH and CDR2 LQKENI. With 4 bases clipped from V and 5 bases from J, the junction kept 10 bases outside the gene matches. CDR3 size: 15 residues. The CDR3, as DNA: TGTGCCAGCTCACTCAGACAGGGGTCTAAAGACGAGCAGTACTTC. Translating gives CASSLRQGSKDEQYF.

The rearrangement joins TRBV7-3 to TRBJ2-1, with TRBD1 as a possible D gene (5 bases). Germline assignment: CDR1 SGHTA and CDR2 FQGTGA. Trimming stripped 2 bases from V and 5 bases from J, with 13 bases between. CDR3 length: 15 residues. CDR3 nucleotide sequence: TGTGCCAGCAGCTTAGGGGCCGGACGTCACAATGAGCAGTTCTTC. Encoded protein: CASSLGAGRHNEQFF.

The chain combines TRBV7-6 with TRBJ2-1, with 12 bases that match TRBD2. The V and J ends lost 4 bases and 7 bases, in that order; junction bases with no gene match: 8. Germline V CDR1 and CDR2: SGHVS, FNYEAQ. This CDR3 has 16 amino acids. This CDR3 is CASSWSSGGAWNEQFF. CDR3 nucleotides: TGTGCCAGCAGCTGGTCTAGCGGGGGGGCGTGGAATGAGCAGTTCTTC. Complete variable domain (other parts from reference TRBV7-6 and TRBJ2-1): GAGVSQSPRYKVTKRGQDVALRCDPISGHVSLYWYRQALGQGPEFLTYFNYEAQQDKSGLPNDRFSAERPEGSISTLTIQRTEQRDSAMYRCASSWSSGGAWNEQFFGPGTRLTVL.

This chain links TRBV27 with TRBJ2-2; 9 positions agree with TRBD2. The CDR3 loop spans 14 amino acids. With 0 bases clipped from V and 7 bases from J, the junction kept 0 bases outside the gene matches. Germline V gene lookup returns CDR1 MNHEY and CDR2 SMNVEV (reference sequence). CDR3 DNA: TGTGCCAGCAGTTTATCGACTAGCGGCGGGGAGCTGTTTTTT. It codes for CASSLSTSGGELFF.

The chain carries TRBV7-9 and TRBJ2-1, with 13 positions matching TRBD2. Germline lookup yields CDR1 SEHNR and CDR2 FQNEAQ (reference sequence). The CDR3 consists of 19 residues. Trimming at V came to 1 base and at J to 5 bases, leaving 11 bases not matched to a gene. The CDR3 coding sequence is TGTGCCAGCAGCTTAGTAGTGGTGGGTGGACTAGCGGGAGACAATGAGCAGTTCTTC. It yields the protein CASSLVVVGGLAGDNEQFF.

The chain carries TRBV19 and TRBJ2-4; tentative D call: TRBD1 (5 bases). Looked up from germline, CDR1 is LNHDA and CDR2 is SQIVND (reference sequence). The CDR3 sequence is 15 residues long. V was cut by 5 bases and J by 3 bases, with 14 bases left in between. The CDR3 protein is CASSPAAGLKNIQYF. CDR3 bases: TGTGCCAGTAGTCCCGCGGCAGGGCTCAAAAACATTCAGTACTTC.

This chain uses TRBV5-5 with TRBJ1-5; tentatively, D is TRBD1 (5 bases). Per germline, CDR1 SGHKS and CDR2 YYEKEE (reference sequence). Trimming left V 4 bases short and J 1 base short, with 18 bases between. There are 17 residues in the CDR3. Written as DNA, the CDR3 is TGTGCCAGCAGCGCAGGACACGGGGGTCGGAGCAATCAGCCCCAGCATTTT. It is translated as CASSAGHGGRSNQPQHF.

The rearrangement links TRBV19 to TRBJ2-6, with 10 bases that match TRBD1. The germline CDR1 and CDR2 sequences are LNHDA and SQIVND (reference sequence). V shed 1 base and J 0 bases; nucleotides not matched to a gene: 3. This CDR3 spans 18 amino acids. CDR3 region: CASSIGTGGPSGANVLTF. The CDR3 DNA follows: TGTGCCAGTAGTATAGGGACAGGGGGACCCTCTGGGGCCAACGTCCTGACTTTC.

The chain joins TRBV2 to TRBJ2-2; perhaps TRBD2 as D (5 bases). Germline CDR1 is SNHLY and CDR2 is FYNNEI. Between the trimmed V and J ends, which lost 7 bases and 1 base, there was a span of 13 bases. CDR3 length equals 15 residues. CDR3 sequence: CASNPGMVNTGELFF. The CDR3 DNA reads TGTGCCAGCAACCCGGGGATGGTGAACACCGGGGAGCTGTTTTTT.

V is TRBV29-1 and J is TRBJ2-1; D is unresolved. CDR1 is SQVTM and CDR2 is ANQGSEA in the germline V gene. The CDR3 runs to 14 residues. Trimming cost V 0 bases and J 6 bases, with 12 bases left between them. The DNA for the CDR3 is TGCAGCGTTGAAGAAATGGCAGGTGGCAATGAGCAGTTCTTC. It codes for CSVEEMAGGNEQFF.

With respect to this clone: The same CDR3 can be traced to other DNA sequences in this sample. The chain links TRBV7-2 to TRBJ1-2; TRBD1 might be the D (5 bases). The CDR3 length is 14 residues. Trimming removed 1 base at V and 0 bases at J, with 6 bases between. Germline assignment: CDR1 SGHTA and CDR2 FQGNSA. The CDR3 here is CASSLGGPNYGYTF. DNA of the CDR3: TGTGCCAGCAGCTTAGGGGGCCCTAACTATGGCTACACCTTC.

This clone has only a few counts. CDR3 DNA: TGTGCCAGCAGCTCGGGACAGGGATGGGCTGAAGCTTTCTTT. Its translation is CASSSGQGWAEAFF. The chain recombines TRBV7-8 with TRBJ1-1, with 9 bases lining up with TRBD1. The V gene end was trimmed by 4 bases and the J gene end by 6 bases; junction bases not matched to a gene: 6. Germline assignment: CDR1 SGHVS and CDR2 FQNEAQ. The CDR3 length is 14 residues. Full variable domain (remainder filled in from reference TRBV7-8 and TRBJ1-1): GAGVSQSPRYKVAKRGQDVALRCDPISGHVSLFWYQQALGQGPEFLTYFQNEAQLDKSGLPSDRFFAERPEGSVSTLKIQRTQQEDSAVYLCASSSGQGWAEAFFGQGTRLTVV.

The chain employs TRBV30 and TRBJ2-7; tentative D call: TRBD2 (6 bases). V was cut by 2 bases and J by 4 bases, with 18 bases left in between. The CDR3 is made up of 15 amino acids. CDR1 and CDR2 from the germline V gene are GTSNPN and SVGIG (reference sequence). CDR3 bases: TGTGCCTGGAGTAATCCAAGGGATGGGGGGTACGAGCAGTACTTC. Its translation: CAWSNPRDGGYEQYF.

The V call is TRBV5-1, the J call TRBJ2-1; 7 bases line up with TRBD1. The ends lost 5 bases at V and 0 bases at J; junction bases unmatched: 2. Germline lookup yields CDR1 SGHRS and CDR2 YFSETQ. The CDR3 length is 14 residues. CDR3 coding DNA: TGCGCCAGCAGAAGGGACAGCTCCTACAATGAGCAGTTCTTC. This gives the protein CASRRDSSYNEQFF.

The CDR3 reads CASSFSRNSPLHF. CDR3 DNA: TGTGCCAGCAGTTTCAGCAGGAATTCACCCCTCCACTTT. The V gene is TRBV27, the J gene TRBJ1-6; D unclear. Germline V gives CDR1 MNHEY, CDR2 SMNVEV (reference sequence). The CDR3 runs to 13 residues. V shed 3 bases and J shed 7 bases, with 7 bases lying between them.

This clone was observed a few times. The V and J genes are TRBV2 and TRBJ1-1; D gene uncertain. This CDR3 has 10 amino acids. Germline values: CDR1 SNHLY, CDR2 FYNNEI. Trimming cost V 6 bases and J 10 bases, with 9 bases left between them. CDR3 sequence: CASRGSRAFF. The CDR3 DNA follows: TGTGCCAGCAGGGGGAGTAGAGCTTTCTTT.

This chain joins TRBV7-9 and TRBJ1-2; a possible D gene is TRBD1 (5 bases). The CDR3 spans 17 residues. CDR1 is SEHNR, CDR2 FQNEAQ, per germline (reference sequence). Trimming stripped 5 bases from V and 5 bases from J, with 24 bases between. The CDR3 spells CASSPSQGGGPIYGYTF. CDR3 in DNA: TGTGCCAGCAGCCCAAGTCAGGGTGGCGGCCCGATTTATGGCTACACCTTC.

The chain combines TRBV9 with TRBJ2-5, with TRBD2 as a possible D gene (7 bases). Germline V lookup: CDR1 SGDLS, CDR2 YYNGEE. This CDR3 spans 16 amino acids. Trimming stripped 3 bases from V and 4 bases from J, with 19 bases between. The CDR3 protein is CASSAGGGVLRETQYF. The CDR3 DNA follows: TGTGCCAGCAGCGCAGGAGGGGGGGTACTCCGAGAGACCCAGTACTTC.

J is TRBJ2-2 and V is TRBV10-1, with 10 bases fitting TRBD1. Germline loops: CDR1 WNHNN, CDR2 SYGVQD (reference sequence). The V segment lost 11 bases and the J segment 2 bases; nucleotides outside the gene matches: 2. The CDR3 consists of 13 residues. CDR3 protein: CAGQGGNTGELFF. CDR3 coding DNA: TGCGCCGGACAGGGGGGTAACACCGGGGAGCTGTTTTTT.